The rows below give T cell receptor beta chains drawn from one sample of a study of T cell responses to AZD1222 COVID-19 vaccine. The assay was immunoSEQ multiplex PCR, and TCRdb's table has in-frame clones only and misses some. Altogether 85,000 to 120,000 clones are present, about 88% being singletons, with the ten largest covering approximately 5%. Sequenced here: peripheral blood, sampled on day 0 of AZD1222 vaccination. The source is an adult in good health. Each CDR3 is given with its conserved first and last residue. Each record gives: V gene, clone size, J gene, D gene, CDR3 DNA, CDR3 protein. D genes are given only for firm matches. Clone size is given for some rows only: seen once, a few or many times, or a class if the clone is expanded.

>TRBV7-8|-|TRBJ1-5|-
TGTGCCAGCAGCTTTAGCCAGATCGTCGGTCAGCCCCAGCATTTT
CASSFSQIVGQPQHF
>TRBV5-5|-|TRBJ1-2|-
TGTGCCAGCAGCCCCGCTCAGGCAGCATACTACTATGGCTACACCTTC
CASSPAQAAYYYGYTF
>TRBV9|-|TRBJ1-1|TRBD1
TGTGCCAGCAGCGTAGTCCAGGGGGCAAACACTGAAGCTTTCTTT
CASSVVQGANTEAFF
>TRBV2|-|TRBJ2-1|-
TGTGCCAGGCTTGGGGGTGGTAACTGGCCGGTGGGCAATGAGCAGTTCTTC
CARLGGGNWPVGNEQFF
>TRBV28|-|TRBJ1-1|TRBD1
TGTGCCAGCAGTTCCCCGGGACAGGACACTGAAGCTTTCTTT
CASSSPGQDTEAFF
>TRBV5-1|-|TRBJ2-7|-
TGCGCCAGCAGCTTGGCCAGGACAGTTTACGACTACGAGCAGTACTTC
CASSLARTVYDYEQYF
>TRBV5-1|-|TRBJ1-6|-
TGCGCCAGCAGCTTGGATTTAGACACCTCTAATTCACCCCTCCACTTT
CASSLDLDTSNSPLHF
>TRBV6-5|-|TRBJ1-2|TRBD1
TGTGCCAGCAGTTACTCGAGGGACAGGGCGTATGGCTACACCTTC
CASSYSRDRAYGYTF
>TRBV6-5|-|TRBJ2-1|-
TGTGCCAGCAGAGGGATCGGCAGCTACAATGAGCAGTTCTTC
CASRGIGSYNEQFF
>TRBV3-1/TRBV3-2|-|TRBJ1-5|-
TGTGCCAGCAGCCAAGAAAGGGGCCCCCAGCATTTT
CASSQERGPQHF
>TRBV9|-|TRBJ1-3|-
TGTGCCAGCAGCCCCTTCAGGGTCTCTGGAAACACCATATATTTT
CASSPFRVSGNTIYF
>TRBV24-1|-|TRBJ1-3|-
TGTGCCACCAGTGATAGTGGACACAGCTCTGGAAACACCATATATTTT
CATSDSGHSSGNTIYF
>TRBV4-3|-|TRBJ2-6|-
TGCGCCAGCAGCCAAGGTTTCTCTGGGGCCAACGTCCTGACTTTC
CASSQGFSGANVLTF
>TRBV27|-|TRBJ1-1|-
TGTGCCAGCAGTTTGCTATCGTGGGATAGGGTTGAAGCTTTCTTT
CASSLLSWDRVEAFF
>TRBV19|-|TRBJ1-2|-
TGTGCCAGTAGAGGGGCCACCCAGAGGATCTATGGCTACACCTTC
CASRGATQRIYGYTF
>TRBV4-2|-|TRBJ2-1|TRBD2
TGTGCCAGCAGCCAAGTCCCCGGGACTAGCGGCCACAATGAGCAGTTCTTC
CASSQVPGTSGHNEQFF
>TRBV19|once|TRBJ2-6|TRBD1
TGTGCCAGTAGTAAGGACAGGGCCACCTCTGGGGCCAACGTCCTGACTTTC
CASSKDRATSGANVLTF
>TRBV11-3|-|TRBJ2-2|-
TGTGCCAGCAGCTTAGACTTGGCCACCGGGGAGCTGTTTTTT
CASSLDLATGELFF
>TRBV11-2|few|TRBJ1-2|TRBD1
TGTGCCAGCAGCTTAGTCTCAGGGGGCAACTATGGCTACACCTTC
CASSLVSGGNYGYTF
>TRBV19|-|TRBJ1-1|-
TGTGCCAGTAGTCCCGATGTGGCTATGAACACTGAAGCTTTCTTT
CASSPDVAMNTEAFF
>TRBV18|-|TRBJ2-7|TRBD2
TGTGCCAGCTCACAAGGGACTAGCGGGAATACCTACGAGCAGTACTTC
CASSQGTSGNTYEQYF
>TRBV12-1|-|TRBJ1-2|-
TGTGCCAGCAGCCCCCGGACAGGGTTGGATGGCTACACCTTC
CASSPRTGLDGYTF
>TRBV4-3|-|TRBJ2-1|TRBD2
TGCGCCAGCAGCCAAGATTTACTAGCGGGGGGTAATGAGCAGTTCTTC
CASSQDLLAGGNEQFF
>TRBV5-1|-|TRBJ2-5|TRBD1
TGCGCCAGCAGCTTGGAGGGACAGGGGGGAGTTGAGACCCAGTACTTC
CASSLEGQGGVETQYF
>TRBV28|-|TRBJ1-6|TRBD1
TGTGCCAGCAGGGGGGACAGTCCCTATAATTCACCCCTCCACTTT
CASRGDSPYNSPLHF
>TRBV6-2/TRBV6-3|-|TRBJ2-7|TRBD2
TGTGCCAGCAGTTACTCAAGCGGGAGGGCCGCCTACGAGCAGTACTTC
CASSYSSGRAAYEQYF
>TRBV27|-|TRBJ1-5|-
TGTGCCAGCAGCCCGGGGGACTCCAATCAGCCCCAGCATTTT
CASSPGDSNQPQHF
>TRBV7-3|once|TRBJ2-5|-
TGTGCCAGCAGCCCTACAGGGTTCGGGGGCATCCAAGAGACCCAGTACTTC
CASSPTGFGGIQETQYF
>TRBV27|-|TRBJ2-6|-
TGTGCCAGCAGTTTCCGGTCGGTAGGGCCTGGGGCCAACGTCCTGACTTTC
CASSFRSVGPGANVLTF
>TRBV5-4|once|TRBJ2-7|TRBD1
TGTGCCAGCAGCTTCGGGACAGCCTCCTACGAGCAGTACTTC
CASSFGTASYEQYF
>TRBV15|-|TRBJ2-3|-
TGTGCCACCAGCAGCGGGGCCGGCGCAGATACGCAGTATTTT
CATSSGAGADTQYF
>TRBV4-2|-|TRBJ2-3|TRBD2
TGTGCCAGCAGCCCCACTAGCGGGGCCACAGATACGCAGTATTTT
CASSPTSGATDTQYF
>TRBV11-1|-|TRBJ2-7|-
TGTGCCAGCAGCCCGGGAGTACAGCCGCCGCAGTACTTC
CASSPGVQPPQYF
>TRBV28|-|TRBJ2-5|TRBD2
TGTGCCAGCAGTTTATTGTTAGCGGGGGAACAAGAGACCCAGTACTTC
CASSLLLAGEQETQYF
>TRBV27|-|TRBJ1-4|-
TGTGCCAGCAGTTTCCGTATGGGAGGTGGAGCTAATGAAAAACTGTTTTTT
CASSFRMGGGANEKLFF
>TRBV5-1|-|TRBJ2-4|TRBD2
TGCGCCAGCAGCTTGTCGGTAGCGGGGGTAAACATTCAGTACTTC
CASSLSVAGVNIQYF
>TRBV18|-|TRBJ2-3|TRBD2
TGTGCCAGCTCACCGGCGGGGGGGGCAACAGATACGCAGTATTTT
CASSPAGGATDTQYF
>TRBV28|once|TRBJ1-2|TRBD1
TGTGCCAGCAGTACCGGGGGGACAGATGCGAGCTACACCTTC
CASSTGGTDASYTF
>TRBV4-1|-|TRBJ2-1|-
TGCGCCAGCAGCCAAGATGAACGTAATGAGCAGTTCTTC
CASSQDERNEQFF
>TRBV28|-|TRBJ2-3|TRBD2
TGTGCCAGCAGTGGTGGGCCGCAGACTAGCGTAACAGATACGCAGTATTTT
CASSGGPQTSVTDTQYF
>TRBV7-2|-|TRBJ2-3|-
TGTGCCAGCAGCTTAGTAGGCGGGGGCATGGGAGATACGCAGTATTTT
CASSLVGGGMGDTQYF
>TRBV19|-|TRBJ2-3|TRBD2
TGTGCCAGTAGTATAGATCTATTCCTAGCGGGGGGATGGACGATGAGCACAGATACGCAGTATTTT
CASSIDLFLAGGWTMSTDTQYF
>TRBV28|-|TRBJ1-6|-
TGTGCCAGCAGTAACCCCAGGTCGAGCTCCTATAATTCACCCCTCCACTTT
CASSNPRSSSYNSPLHF
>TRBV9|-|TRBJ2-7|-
TGTGCCAGCAGCGTAGTTAGTGGCAGGGGGGGAAGGATTTACGAATGGGAGCAGTACTTC
CASSVVSGRGGRIYEWEQYF
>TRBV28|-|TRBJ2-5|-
TGTGCCAGCAGTTCTCGCCACGGGATCCCAGAGACCCAGTACTTC
CASSSRHGIPETQYF
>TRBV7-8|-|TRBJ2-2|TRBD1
TGTGCCAGCAGGTCTACCGGGACAGGGAACACCGGGGAGCTGTTTTTT
CASRSTGTGNTGELFF
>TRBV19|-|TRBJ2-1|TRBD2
TGTGCCAGTAGTATGAGTAGCGGGAGTATTTACAATGAGCAGTTCTTC
CASSMSSGSIYNEQFF
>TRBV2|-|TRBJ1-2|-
TGTGCCAGCAGCGGACAGAGTTCCTATGGCTACACCTTC
CASSGQSSYGYTF
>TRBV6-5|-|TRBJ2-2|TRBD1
TGTGCCAGCGGAAAGACAGGGAGCACCGGGGAGCTGTTTTTT
CASGKTGSTGELFF
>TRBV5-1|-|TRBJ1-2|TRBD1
TGCGCCAGCAGCTTGGGGCAGGGGGCGGTTAACTATGGCTACACCTTC
CASSLGQGAVNYGYTF
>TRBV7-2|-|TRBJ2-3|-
TGTGCCAGCAGCCGTGTTGGAGGGACAGATACGCAGTATTTT
CASSRVGGTDTQYF